This T cell receptor (beta chain) came from a study of CD8+CD57+ T cells in acquired aplastic anemia. Study results and caveats: Overlap between patients and controls comprised roughly 28 CD8+ CDR3 sequences.

The CDR3 length is 14 residues. CDR1 and CDR2 from the germline V gene are MGHRA and YSYEKL. The study profiled TCR beta VDJ and CDR3 using genomic DNA as template. TCRdb re-called the reads with MiXCR, one entry per CDR3 protein. This table has about 470,000 distinct CDR3 sequences, around 30% appearing once. Before being chosen for sequencing, patients had shown CD8+CD57+ cell expansion by flow cytometry. Details on this clonotype: Its target is not known. One junction end disagrees with the germline gene, perhaps due to a read error.

The rearrangement uses TRBV4-1 and TRBJ1-2, with TRBD1 matching 8 bases. This receptor was identified in a human donor with aplastic anemia. Material for sequencing was sorted CD4+, CD8+, or CD8+CD57+ T cells (not recorded which) from PBMCs. This CDR3 is CASTANRGDYGYTF. For the CDR3, the DNA is TGTGCCAGCACTGCAAACAGGGGGGACTATGGCTACACCTTC.